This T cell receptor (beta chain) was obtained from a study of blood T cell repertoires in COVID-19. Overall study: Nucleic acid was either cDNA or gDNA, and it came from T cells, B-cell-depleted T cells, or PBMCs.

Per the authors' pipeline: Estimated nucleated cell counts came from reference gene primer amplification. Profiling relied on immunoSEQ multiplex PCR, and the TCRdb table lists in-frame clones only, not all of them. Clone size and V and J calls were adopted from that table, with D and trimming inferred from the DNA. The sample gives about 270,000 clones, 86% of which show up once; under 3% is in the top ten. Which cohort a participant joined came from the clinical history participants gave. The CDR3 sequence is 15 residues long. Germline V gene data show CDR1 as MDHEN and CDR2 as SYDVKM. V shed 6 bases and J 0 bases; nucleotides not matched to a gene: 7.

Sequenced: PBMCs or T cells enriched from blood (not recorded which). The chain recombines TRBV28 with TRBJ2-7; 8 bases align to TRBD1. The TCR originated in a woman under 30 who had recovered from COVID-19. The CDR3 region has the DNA TGTGCCAGCAGGGTAGGACAGGGAGCCTCCTACGAGCAGTACTTC. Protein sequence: CASRVGQGASYEQYF.